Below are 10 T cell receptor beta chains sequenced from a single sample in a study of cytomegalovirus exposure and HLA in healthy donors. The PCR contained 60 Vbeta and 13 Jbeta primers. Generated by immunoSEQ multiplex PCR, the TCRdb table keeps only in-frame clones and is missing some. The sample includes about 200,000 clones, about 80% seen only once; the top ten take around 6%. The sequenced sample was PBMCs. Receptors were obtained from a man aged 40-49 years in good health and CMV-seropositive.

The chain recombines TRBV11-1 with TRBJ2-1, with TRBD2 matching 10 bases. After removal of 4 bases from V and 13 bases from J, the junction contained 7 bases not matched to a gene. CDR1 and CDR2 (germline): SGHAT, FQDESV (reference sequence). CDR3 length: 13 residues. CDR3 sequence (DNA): TGTGCCAGCAGCTCCTCTAGCGGGAGCCCCCAGTTCTTC. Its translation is CASSSSSGSPQFF.

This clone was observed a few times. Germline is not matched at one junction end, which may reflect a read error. DNA for the CDR3: TGTTCCAGCAGCCTATTGACAGGCTACGAGCAGTACTTC. Translated, it gives CSSSLLTGYEQYF. The chain links TRBV7-9 to TRBJ2-7; TRBD1 might be the D (6 bases). The CDR3 runs 13 residues. Germline V gene lookup returns CDR1 SEHNR and CDR2 FQNEAQ (reference sequence).

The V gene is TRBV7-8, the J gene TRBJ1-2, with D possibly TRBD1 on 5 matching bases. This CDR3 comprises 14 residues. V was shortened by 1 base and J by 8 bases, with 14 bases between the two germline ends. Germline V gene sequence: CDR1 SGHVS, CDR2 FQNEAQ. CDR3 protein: CASSLGVDIYGYTF. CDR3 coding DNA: TGTGCCAGCAGCTTAGGGGTGGACATTTACGGCTACACCTTC.

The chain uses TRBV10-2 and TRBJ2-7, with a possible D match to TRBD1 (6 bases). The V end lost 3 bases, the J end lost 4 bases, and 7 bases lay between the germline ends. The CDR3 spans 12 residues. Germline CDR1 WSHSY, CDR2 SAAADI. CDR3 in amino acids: CASSDRGYEQYV. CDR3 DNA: TGCGCCAGCAGTGACAGGGGTTACGAGCAGTACGTC.

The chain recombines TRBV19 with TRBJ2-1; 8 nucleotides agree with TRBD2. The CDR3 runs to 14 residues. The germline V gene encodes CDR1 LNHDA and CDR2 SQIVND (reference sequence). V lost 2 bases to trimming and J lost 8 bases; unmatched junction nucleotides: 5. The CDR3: CASSIPGGPYEQFF. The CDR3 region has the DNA TGTGCCAGTAGTATACCGGGAGGGCCCTATGAGCAGTTCTTC. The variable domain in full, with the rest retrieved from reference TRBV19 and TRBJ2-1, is DGGITQSPKYLFRKEGQNVTLSCEQNLNHDAMYWYRQDPGQGLRLIYYSQIVNDFQKGDIAEGYSVSREKKESFPLTVTSAQKNPTAFYLCASSIPGGPYEQFFGPGTRLTVL.

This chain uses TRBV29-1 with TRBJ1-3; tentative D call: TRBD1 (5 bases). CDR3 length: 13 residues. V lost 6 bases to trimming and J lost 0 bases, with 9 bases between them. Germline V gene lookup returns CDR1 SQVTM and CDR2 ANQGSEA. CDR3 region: CSVGGGSGNTIYF. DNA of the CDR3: TGCAGCGTGGGGGGGGGCTCTGGAAACACCATATATTTT.

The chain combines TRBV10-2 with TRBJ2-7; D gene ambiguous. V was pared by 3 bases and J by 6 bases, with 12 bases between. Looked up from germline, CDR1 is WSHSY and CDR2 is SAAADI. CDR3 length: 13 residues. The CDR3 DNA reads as TGCGCCAGCAGTGACTCTACAGTGGCCGAGCAGTACGTC. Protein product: CASSDSTVAEQYV.

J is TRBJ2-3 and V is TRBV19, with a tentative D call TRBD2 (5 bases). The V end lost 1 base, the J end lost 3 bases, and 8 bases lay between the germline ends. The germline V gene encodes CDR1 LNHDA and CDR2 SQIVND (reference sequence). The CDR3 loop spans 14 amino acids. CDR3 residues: CASSIAGLTDTQYF. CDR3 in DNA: TGTGCCAGTAGTATAGCGGGGTTGACAGATACGCAGTATTTT.

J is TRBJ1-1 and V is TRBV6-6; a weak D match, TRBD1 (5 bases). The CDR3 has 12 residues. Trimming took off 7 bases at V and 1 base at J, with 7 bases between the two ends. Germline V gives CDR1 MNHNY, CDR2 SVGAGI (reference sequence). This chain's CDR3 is CASNDRNTEAFF. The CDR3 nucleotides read TGTGCCAGCAACGACAGGAACACTGAAGCTTTCTTT.

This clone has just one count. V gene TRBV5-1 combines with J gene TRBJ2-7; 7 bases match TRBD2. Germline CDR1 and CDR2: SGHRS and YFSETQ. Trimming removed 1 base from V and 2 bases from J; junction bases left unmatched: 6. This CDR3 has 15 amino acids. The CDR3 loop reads CASSLKSGLAYEQYF. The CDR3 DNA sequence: TGCGCCAGCAGCTTGAAGTCAGGACTAGCCTACGAGCAGTACTTC.